This T cell receptor (beta chain) appears in the sequencing data of a study of T cell repertoires in cytomegalovirus infection (dated by TCRdb to about 2019). For the wider study: The peptide stimulations were aimed at well-studied HLA-B-restricted epitopes as well as recently identified HLA-C-restricted CMV epitopes, whose presentation resists viral immunomodulation. Because public TCR beta signatures pointed to carriage of CMV infection together with the matching HLA type, the HLA type of each donor mattered for the analysis.

Turning to this clonotype: Its antigen is currently not known. Possible read error: a much larger clone is one base away.

What the work shows at the level of the full study, not this receptor alone: Carriers of CMV infection plus the relevant HLA type were discriminated by the cumulative frequency of public TCR beta family members in the study cohort and in an independent approximately 400-donor cohort. The ex vivo response was dominated by HLA-C-restricted CMV-specific TCR beta clonotypes, and the single most frequent clonotype in two of eight donors was supplied by these HLA-C-restricted clonotypes.

The treatment or condition label here, explained by the study, means: in vitro stimulation with specific CMV peptide epitopes to enrich CMV-specific T cells. V is cut by 4 bases and J by 2 bases, and the space between the germline ends is 12 bases. CDR1 and CDR2 are drawn from the germline V gene: SGDLS, YYNGEE. The CDR3 goes from the cysteine to the phenylalanine over 14 residues. Only the CDR3 part of the read is kept: 42 bases, read in frame from the first base. The listed sequencing device is Illumina HiSeq 1500. In TCRdb, the public reads were trimmed at Q25 with fastp and aligned with MiXCR, with productive beta chains retained. Each record represents a unique CDR3 protein, reported with the most common genes and DNA among its rows. Present in this sample are approximately 100,000 distinct CDR3 sequences, roughly 40% of which were seen just once. Roughly 74% of the sample belongs to the ten largest clones.

The receptor comes from a human donor in good health (CMV status not recorded). Some clones in this sample may be carry-over from other donors' samples. The sample consisted of CD8+ T cells from cultured PBMCs, taken from culture after CMV antigen stimulation. The chain links TRBV9 with TRBJ1-2, with the D gene uncertain. The DNA sequence reads TGTGCCAGCAGCCACCAGGCAGCCAACTATGGCTACACCTTC. Translated, it gives CASSHQAANYGYTF.